Sequencing of this T cell receptor beta chain was carried out in a study of brain T cells in children with intractable seizures. Repertoires were generated with immunoSEQ multiplex PCR, while TCRdb's copy carries only in-frame clones and drops some. The repertoire has some 62,000 clones, roughly 95% of them found once; the top ten carry 0.3% to 0.45%. Worth noting for this clone: Antigen unknown.

The germline CDR1 and CDR2 sequences are MNHEY and SVGAGI. V was pared by 5 bases and J by 3 bases, with 13 bases between. The CDR3 consists of 14 residues. Study conclusions and caveats: Pre- and post-surgery blood differed in depth, so pre-surgery absences may be undersampling.

Sequencing was limited to surgery cases with top T cell transcript signatures in brain tissue. The sample here was peripheral blood, taken at surgery. The sequence came from a boy less than two years old with focal cortical dysplasia and intractable seizures. V and J are TRBV6-5 and TRBJ1-2; a possible D gene is TRBD1 (6 bases). The CDR3 region has the DNA TGTGCCAGCAGTCCTAACCGACAGGACTATGGCTACACCTTC. Amino acids: CASSPNRQDYGYTF.